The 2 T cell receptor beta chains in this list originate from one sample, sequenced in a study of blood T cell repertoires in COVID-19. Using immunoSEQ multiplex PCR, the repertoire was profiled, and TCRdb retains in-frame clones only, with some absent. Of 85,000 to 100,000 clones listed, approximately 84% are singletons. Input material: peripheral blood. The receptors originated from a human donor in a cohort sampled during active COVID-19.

CDR3: CASSQVGLASTDTQYF. CDR3 sequence (DNA): TGCGCCAGCAGCCAGGTCGGGTTGGCTAGCACAGATACGCAGTATTTT. This chain uses TRBV4-1 with TRBJ2-3; D gene unclear. The CDR3 totals 16 residues. The V gene's germline CDR1 is MGHRA and CDR2 YSYEKL. Trimming removed 3 bases from V and 0 bases from J, with 13 bases in between.

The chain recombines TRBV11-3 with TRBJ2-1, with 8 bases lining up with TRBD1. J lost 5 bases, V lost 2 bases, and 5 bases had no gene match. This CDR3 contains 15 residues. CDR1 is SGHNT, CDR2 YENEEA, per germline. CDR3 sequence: CASSLQDRANNEQFF. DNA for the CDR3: TGTGCCAGCAGCTTACAGGACAGGGCAAACAATGAGCAGTTCTTC.